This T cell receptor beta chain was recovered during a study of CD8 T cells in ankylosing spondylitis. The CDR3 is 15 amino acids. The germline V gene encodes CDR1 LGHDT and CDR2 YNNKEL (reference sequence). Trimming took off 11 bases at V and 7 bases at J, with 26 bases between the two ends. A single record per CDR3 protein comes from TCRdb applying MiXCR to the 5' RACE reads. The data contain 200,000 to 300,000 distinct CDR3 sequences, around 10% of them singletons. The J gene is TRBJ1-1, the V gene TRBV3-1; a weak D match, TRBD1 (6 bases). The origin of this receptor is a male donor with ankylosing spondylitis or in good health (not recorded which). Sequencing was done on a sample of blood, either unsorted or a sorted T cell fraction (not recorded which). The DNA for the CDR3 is TGTGCCTGCTCCCGCGACCTGGGGGGGCGAGGTGAAGCTTTCTTT. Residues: CACSRDLGGRGEAFF.